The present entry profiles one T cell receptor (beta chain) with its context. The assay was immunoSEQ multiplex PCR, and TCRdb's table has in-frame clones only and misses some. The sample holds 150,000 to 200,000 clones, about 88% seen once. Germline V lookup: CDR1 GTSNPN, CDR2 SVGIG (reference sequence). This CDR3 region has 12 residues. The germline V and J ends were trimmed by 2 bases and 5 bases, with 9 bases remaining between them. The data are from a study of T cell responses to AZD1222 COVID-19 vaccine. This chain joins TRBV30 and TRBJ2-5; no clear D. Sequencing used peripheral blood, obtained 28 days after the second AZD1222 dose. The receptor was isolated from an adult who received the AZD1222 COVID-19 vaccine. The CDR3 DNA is TGTGCCTGGAGTTTTGGTTTGGAGACCCAGTACTTC. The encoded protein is CAWSFGLETQYF.